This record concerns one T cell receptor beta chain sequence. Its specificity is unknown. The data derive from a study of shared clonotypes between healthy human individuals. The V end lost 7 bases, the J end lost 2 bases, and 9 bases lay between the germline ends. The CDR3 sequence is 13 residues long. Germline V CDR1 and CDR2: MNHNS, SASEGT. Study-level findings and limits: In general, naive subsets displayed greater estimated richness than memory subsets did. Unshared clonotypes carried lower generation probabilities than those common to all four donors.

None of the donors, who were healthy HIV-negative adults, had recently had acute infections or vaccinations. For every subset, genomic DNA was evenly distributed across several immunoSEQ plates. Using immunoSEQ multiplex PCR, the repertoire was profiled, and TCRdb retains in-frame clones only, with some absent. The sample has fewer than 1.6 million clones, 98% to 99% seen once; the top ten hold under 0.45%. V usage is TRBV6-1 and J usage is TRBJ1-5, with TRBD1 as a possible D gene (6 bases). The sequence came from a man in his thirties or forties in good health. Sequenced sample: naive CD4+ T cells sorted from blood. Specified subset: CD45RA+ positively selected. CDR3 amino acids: CASKGGGNQPQHF. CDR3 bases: TGTGCCAGCAAAGGGGGTGGCAATCAGCCCCAGCATTTT.